This T cell receptor (beta chain) comes out of a study of T cell clonotyping in hematopoietic cell transplantation. Study information: Recipient samples before transplant were obtained post-cytoreduction. General study points: At the given depth, recipient repertoires were over 97% de novo clonotypes.

This clone was detected a few times. Its antigen is unidentified. The V gene's germline CDR1 is LNHDA and CDR2 SQIVND (reference sequence). Trimming left V 3 bases short and J 6 bases short, with 3 bases between. This CDR3 region has 11 residues. Clones were read by immunoSEQ multiplex PCR, and TCRdb kept only the in-frame ones, dropping some. The sample comprises roughly 49,000 clones, about nine tenths of which are singletons, and 5.9% rests with the top ten. Indicated time point: recipient sample about 28 days before transplant, after cytoreduction. The sequencing here drew on peripheral blood mononuclear cells, taken before stem cell transplant. The gene calls are TRBV19 and TRBJ2-1; D is undetermined. The TCR sequence derives from a man between 60 and 75 years old with biphenotypic leukemia. Some clones in this sample may be carry-over from other donors' samples. CDR3 nucleotides: TGTGCCAGTAGTATCACCAATGAGCAGTTCTTC. Its translation: CASSITNEQFF. Drawing the rest from reference TRBV19 and TRBJ2-1, the complete variable domain is DGGITQSPKYLFRKEGQNVTLSCEQNLNHDAMYWYRQDPGQGLRLIYYSQIVNDFQKGDIAEGYSVSREKKESFPLTVTSAQKNPTAFYLCASSITNEQFFGPGTRLTVL.